The sequence of this T cell receptor beta chain was determined in a study of cytotoxic CD8 clonotypes in ibrutinib-treated CLL. Germline assignment: CDR1 SGHVS and CDR2 FQNEAQ. V shed 3 bases and J 2 bases; nucleotides not matched to a gene: 7. This CDR3 region has 16 residues. TCRdb's copy holds only in-frame clones and misses some; the assay was immunoSEQ multiplex PCR. Found here are roughly 330,000 clones, roughly 67% of them singletons; the top ten hold under 8%. The TCR was taken from a human donor with chronic lymphocytic leukemia. Sample: PBMCs, taken after 36 months of ibrutinib treatment. The J gene is TRBJ2-3, the V gene TRBV7-8, with 8 bases fitting TRBD2. CDR3 bases: TGTGCCAGCAGCTTCCGCGGGACTAGTTACACAGATACGCAGTATTTT. Its protein is CASSFRGTSYTDTQYF.